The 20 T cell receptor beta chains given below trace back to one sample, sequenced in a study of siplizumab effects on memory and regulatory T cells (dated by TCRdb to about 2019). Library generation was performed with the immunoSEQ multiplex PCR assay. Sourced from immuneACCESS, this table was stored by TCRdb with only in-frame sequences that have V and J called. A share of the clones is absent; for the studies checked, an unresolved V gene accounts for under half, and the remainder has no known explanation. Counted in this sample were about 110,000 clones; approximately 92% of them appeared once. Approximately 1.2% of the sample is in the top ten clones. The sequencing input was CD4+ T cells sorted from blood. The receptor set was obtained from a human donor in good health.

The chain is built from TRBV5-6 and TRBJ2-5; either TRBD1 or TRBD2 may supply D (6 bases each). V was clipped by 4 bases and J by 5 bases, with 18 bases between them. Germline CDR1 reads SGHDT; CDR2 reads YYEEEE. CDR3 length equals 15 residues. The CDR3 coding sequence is TGTGCCAGCAGCCCGGGTTGGGGGGCTTCCGAGACCCAGTACTTC. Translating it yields CASSPGWGASETQYF.

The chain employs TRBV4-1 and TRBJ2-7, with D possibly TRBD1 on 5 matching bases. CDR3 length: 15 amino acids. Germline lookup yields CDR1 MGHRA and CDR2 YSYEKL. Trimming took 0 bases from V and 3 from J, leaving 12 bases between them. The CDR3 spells CASSQDLQGIYEQYF. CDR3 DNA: TGCGCCAGCAGCCAAGATCTCCAGGGTATCTACGAGCAGTACTTC.

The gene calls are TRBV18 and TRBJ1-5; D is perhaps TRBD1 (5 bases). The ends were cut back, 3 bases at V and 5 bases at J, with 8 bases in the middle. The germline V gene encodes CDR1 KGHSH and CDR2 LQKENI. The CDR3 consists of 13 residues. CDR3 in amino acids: CASSPEGYQPQHF. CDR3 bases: TGTGCCAGCTCACCGGAGGGGTATCAGCCCCAGCATTTT.

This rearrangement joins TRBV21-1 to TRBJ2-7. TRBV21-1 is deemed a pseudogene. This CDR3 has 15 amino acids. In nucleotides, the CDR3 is TGTGCCAGCAGCAACGGCCAGGAGAGCTCCTACGAGCAGTACTTC. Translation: CASSNGQESSYEQYF.

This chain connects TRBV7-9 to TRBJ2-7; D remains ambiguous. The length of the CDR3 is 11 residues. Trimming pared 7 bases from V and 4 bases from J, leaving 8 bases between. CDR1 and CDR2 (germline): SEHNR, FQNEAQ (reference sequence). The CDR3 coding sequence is TGTGCCAGCAAGACCGATTACGAGCAGTACTTC. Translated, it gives CASKTDYEQYF.

CDR3 in DNA: TGTGCCAGCAGCCGGACAGGGGCAGATACGCAGTATTTT. Translation gives CASSRTGADTQYF. The chain is built from TRBV14 and TRBJ2-3; TRBD1 aligns across 9 bases. Per germline, CDR1 SGHDN and CDR2 FVKESK. This CDR3 region has 13 residues. The V and J ends lost 4 bases and 4 bases, in that order; junction bases with no gene match: 0.

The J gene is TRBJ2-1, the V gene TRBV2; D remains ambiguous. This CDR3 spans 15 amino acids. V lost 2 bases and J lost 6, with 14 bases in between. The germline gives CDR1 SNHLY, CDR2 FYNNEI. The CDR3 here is CASSERLFRPNEQFF. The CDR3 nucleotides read TGTGCCAGCAGTGAAAGGCTTTTTCGGCCCAATGAGCAGTTCTTC. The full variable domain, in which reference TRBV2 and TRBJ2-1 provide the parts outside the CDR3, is EPEVTQTPSHQVTQMGQEVILRCVPISNHLYFYWYRQILGQKVEFLVSFYNNEISEKSEIFDDQFSVERPDGSNFTLKIRSTKLEDSAMYFCASSERLFRPNEQFFGPGTRLTVL.

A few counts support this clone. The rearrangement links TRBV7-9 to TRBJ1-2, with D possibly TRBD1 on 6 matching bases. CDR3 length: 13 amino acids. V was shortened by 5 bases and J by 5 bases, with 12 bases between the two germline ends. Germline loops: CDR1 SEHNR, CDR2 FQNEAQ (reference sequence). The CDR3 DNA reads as TGTGCCAGCAGCGAGACACAGGGTTATGGCTACACCTTC. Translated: CASSETQGYGYTF.

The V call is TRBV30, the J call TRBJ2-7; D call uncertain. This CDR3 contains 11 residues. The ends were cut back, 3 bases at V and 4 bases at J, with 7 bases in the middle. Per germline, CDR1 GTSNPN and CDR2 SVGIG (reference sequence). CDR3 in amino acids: CAWRNWYEQYF. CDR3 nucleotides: TGTGCCTGGAGAAACTGGTACGAGCAGTACTTC.

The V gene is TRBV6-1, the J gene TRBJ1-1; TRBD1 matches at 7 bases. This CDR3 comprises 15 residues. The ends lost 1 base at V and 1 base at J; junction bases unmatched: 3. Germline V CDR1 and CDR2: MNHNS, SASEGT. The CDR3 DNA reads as TGTGCCAGCAGTGAAGAGAACAGGGGGAACACTGAAGCTTTCTTT. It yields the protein CASSEENRGNTEAFF.

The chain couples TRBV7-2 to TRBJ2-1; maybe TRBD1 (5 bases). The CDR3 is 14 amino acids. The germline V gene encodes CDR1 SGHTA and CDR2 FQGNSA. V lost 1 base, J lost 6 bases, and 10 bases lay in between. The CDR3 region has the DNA TGTGCCAGCAGCTTAGAACAGGTCAGCAATGAGCAGTTCTTC. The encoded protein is CASSLEQVSNEQFF.

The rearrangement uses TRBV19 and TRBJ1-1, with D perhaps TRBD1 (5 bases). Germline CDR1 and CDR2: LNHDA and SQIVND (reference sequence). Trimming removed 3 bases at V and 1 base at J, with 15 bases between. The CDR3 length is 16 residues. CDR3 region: CASSMRGIGPNTEAFF. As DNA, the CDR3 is TGTGCCAGTAGTATGAGGGGTATCGGGCCGAACACTGAAGCTTTCTTT.

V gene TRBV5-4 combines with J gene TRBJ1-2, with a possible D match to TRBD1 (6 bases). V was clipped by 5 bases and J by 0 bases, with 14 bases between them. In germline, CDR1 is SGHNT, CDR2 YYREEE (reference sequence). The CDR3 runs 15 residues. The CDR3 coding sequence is TGTGCCAGCAGGGGGGGGGCAGATTCTAACTATGGCTACACCTTC. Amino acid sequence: CASRGGADSNYGYTF.

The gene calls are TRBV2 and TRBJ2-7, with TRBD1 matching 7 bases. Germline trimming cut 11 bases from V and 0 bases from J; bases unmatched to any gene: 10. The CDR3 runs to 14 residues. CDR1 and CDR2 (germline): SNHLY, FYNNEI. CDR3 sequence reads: CAFSRQGSSYEQYF. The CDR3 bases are TGTGCCTTTTCTCGACAGGGCAGCTCCTACGAGCAGTACTTC.

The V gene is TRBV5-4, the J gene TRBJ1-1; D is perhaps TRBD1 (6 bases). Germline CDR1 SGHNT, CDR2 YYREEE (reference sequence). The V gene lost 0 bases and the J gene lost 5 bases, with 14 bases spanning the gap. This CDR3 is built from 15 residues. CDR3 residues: CASSLAARGLTEAFF. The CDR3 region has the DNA TGTGCCAGCAGCTTGGCCGCCAGGGGATTGACTGAAGCTTTCTTT.

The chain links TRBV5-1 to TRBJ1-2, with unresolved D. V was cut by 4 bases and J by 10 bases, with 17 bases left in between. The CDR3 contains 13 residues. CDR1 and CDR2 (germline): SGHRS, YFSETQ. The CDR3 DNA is TGCGCCAGCAGCCAGTCCGCGAAGCCATACTACACCTTC. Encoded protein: CASSQSAKPYYTF. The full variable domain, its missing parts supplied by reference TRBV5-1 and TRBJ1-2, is KAGVTQTPRYLIKTRGQQVTLSCSPISGHRSVSWYQQTPGQGLQFLFEYFSETQRNKGNFPGRFSGRQFSNSRSEMNVSTLELGDSALYLCASSQSAKPYYTFGSGTRLTVV.

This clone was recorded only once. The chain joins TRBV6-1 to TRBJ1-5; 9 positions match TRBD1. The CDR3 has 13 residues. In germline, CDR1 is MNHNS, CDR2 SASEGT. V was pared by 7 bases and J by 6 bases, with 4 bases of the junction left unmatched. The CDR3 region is CASTGQGSQPQHF. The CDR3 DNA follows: TGTGCCAGCACTGGACAGGGGAGTCAGCCCCAGCATTTT.

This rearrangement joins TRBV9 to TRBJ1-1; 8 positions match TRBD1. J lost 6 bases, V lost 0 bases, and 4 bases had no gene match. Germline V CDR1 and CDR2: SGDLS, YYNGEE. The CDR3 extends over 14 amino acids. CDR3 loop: CASSVETGGAEAFF. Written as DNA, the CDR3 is TGTGCCAGCAGCGTAGAAACAGGGGGGGCTGAAGCTTTCTTT.

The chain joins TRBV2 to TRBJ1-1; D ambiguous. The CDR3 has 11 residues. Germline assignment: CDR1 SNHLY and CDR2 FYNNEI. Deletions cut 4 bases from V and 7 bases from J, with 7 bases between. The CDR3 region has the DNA TGTGCCAGCAGTGGTTTATATGAAGCTTTCTTT. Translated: CASSGLYEAFF.

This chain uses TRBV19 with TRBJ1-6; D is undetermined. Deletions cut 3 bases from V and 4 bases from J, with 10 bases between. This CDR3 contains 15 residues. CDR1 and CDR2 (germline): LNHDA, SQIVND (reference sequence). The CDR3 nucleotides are TGTGCCAGTAGTATTTCGTCAGCGTATAATTCACCCCTCCACTTT. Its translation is CASSISSAYNSPLHF.